This TCR beta chain was recorded in a study of T cell repertoires in cytomegalovirus infection (dated by TCRdb to about 2019). In the study overall: Peptide stimulations targeted recently identified HLA-C-restricted CMV epitopes, whose presentation resists viral immunomodulation, together with well-studied HLA-B-restricted epitopes. Donor HLA type was relevant to the analysis, because carriage of CMV infection together with the matching HLA type was indicated by public TCR beta signatures. The study at large found these results: In the ex vivo response, HLA-C-restricted CMV-specific TCR beta clonotypes were dominant, and in two of eight donors the single most frequent clonotype came from this HLA-C-restricted group. In both this cohort and an independent cohort of some 350 donors, the cumulative frequency of public TCR beta family members distinguished carriers of CMV infection plus the relevant HLA type.

A note on this clonotype: The clone's antigen remains unknown. Within one base of it there is no much larger clone, and no base qualities were kept.

The treatment or condition label for this specimen denotes: in vitro stimulation with specific CMV peptide epitopes to enrich CMV-specific T cells. Trimming costs V 2 bases and J 2 bases, and their ends lie 9 bases apart. Reading from cysteine to phenylalanine, the CDR3 counts 14 amino acids. Only the CDR3 DNA stays, 42 bases, in frame from base 1. Taken from the germline V gene (reference sequence), the CDR1 and CDR2 loops are SEHNR and FQNEAQ. Instrument used: Illumina HiSeq 1500. The public reads were reanalyzed by TCRdb: fastp trimming at Q25, MiXCR alignment, in-frame beta chains only. CDR3 protein sequences are deduplicated, and each keeps its most common genes and DNA. This sample is represented by 700,000 to 850,000 distinct CDR3 sequences; around a third of them were singletons. Clones ranked in the top ten supply around 12% of the sample.

Sequences were derived from cultured CD8+ T cells from PBMCs, sampled from culture after CMV antigen stimulation. The source of this sequence is a human donor in good health (CMV status not recorded). Some clones in this sample may be carry-over from other donors' samples. This chain is built from TRBV7-9 and TRBJ2-5; tentative D gene TRBD2, with 6 bases matching. CDR3 loop: CASSLTSKQETQYF. The nucleotide sequence reads TGTGCCAGCAGCTTAACTAGCAAACAAGAGACCCAGTACTTC. Outside the CDR3, residues come from the reference TRBV7-9 and TRBJ2-5 proteins, so the full variable domain is: DTGVSQNPRHKITKRGQNVTFRCDPISEHNRLYWYRQTLGQGPEFLTYFQNEAQLEKSRLLSDRFSAERPKGSFSTLEIQRTEQGDSAMYLCASSLTSKQETQYFGPGTRLLVL.